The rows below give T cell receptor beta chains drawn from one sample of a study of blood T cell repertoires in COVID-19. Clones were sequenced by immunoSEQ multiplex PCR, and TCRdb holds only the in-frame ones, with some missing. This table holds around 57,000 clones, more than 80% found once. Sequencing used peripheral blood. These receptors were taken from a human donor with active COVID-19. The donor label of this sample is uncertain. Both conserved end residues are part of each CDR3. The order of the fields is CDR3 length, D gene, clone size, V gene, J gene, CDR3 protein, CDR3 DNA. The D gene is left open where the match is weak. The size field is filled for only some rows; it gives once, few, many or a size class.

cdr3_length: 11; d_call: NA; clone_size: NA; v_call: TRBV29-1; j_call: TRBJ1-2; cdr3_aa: CTDTPSYGYTF; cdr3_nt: TGCACAGACACTCCTTCCTATGGCTACACCTTC
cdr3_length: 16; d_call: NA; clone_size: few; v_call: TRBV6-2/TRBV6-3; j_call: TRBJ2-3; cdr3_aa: CASSPLDSFSTDTQYF; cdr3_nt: TGTGCCAGCAGCCCCTTGGACAGCTTTAGCACAGATACGCAGTATTTT
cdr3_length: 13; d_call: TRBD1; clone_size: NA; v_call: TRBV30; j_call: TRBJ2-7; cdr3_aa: CAWRDREGYEQYF; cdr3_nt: TGTGCCTGGAGAGACAGGGAAGGGTACGAGCAGTACTTC
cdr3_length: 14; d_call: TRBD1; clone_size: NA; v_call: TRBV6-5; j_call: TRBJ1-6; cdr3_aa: CASSFGTGDSPLHF; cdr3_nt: TGTGCCAGCAGTTTCGGGACAGGGGATTCACCCCTCCACTTT
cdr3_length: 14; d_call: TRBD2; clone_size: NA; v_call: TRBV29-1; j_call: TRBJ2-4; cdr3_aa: CSVGASGGQNIQYF; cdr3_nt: TGCAGCGTTGGAGCTAGCGGGGGTCAAAACATTCAGTACTTC
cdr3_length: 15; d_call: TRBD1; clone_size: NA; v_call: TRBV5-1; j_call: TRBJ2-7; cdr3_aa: CASSWGQGFAHEQYF; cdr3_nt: TGCGCCAGCAGCTGGGGACAGGGATTTGCCCACGAGCAGTACTTC
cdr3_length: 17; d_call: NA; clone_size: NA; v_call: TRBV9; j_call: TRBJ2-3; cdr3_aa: CASSVPPVFEGTDTQYF; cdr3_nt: TGTGCCAGCAGCGTACCCCCGGTATTTGAGGGCACAGATACGCAGTATTTT
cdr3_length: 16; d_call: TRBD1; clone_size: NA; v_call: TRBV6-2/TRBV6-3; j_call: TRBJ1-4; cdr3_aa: CASSYSPGTGNEKLFF; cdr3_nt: TGTGCCAGCAGTTACTCGCCCGGGACAGGAAACGAAAAACTGTTTTTT
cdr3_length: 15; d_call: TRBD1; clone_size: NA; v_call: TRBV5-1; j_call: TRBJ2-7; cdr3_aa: CASSLGTGGIGEQYF; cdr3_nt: TGCGCCAGCAGCTTGGGGACAGGGGGTATCGGTGAGCAGTACTTC
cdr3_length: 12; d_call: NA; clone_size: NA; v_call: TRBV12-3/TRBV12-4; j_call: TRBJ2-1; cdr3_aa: CASSLGLDEQFF; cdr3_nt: TGTGCCAGCAGTTTAGGGCTCGATGAGCAGTTCTTC
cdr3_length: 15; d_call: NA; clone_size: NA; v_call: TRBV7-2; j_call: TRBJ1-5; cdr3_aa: CASSFGRSGSQPQHF; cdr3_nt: TGTGCCAGCAGCTTCGGACGGAGCGGGAGCCAGCCCCAGCATTTT
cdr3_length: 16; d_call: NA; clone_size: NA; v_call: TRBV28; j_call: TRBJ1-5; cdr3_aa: CASILGGGAYNQPQHF; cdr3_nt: TGTGCCAGCATCCTAGGAGGGGGGGCCTACAATCAGCCCCAGCATTTT
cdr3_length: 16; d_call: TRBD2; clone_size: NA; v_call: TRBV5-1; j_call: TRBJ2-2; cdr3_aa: CASSTGLAANTGELFF; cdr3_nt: TGCGCCAGCAGCACCGGACTAGCGGCGAACACCGGGGAGCTGTTTTTT
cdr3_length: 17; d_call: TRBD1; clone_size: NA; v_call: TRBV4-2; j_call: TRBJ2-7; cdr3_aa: CASSQDPDRAYWNEQYF; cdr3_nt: TGTGCCAGCAGCCAAGATCCGGACAGGGCCTATTGGAACGAGCAGTACTTC
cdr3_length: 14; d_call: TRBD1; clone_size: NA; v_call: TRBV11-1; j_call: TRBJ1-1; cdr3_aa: CASSLEGGNTEAFF; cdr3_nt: TGTGCCAGCAGCTTAGAAGGGGGCAACACTGAAGCTTTCTTT
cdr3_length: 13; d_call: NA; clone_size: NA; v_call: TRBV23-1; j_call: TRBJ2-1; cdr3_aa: CASSQSQRNEQFF; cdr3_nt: TGCGCCAGCAGTCAATCGCAACGGAATGAGCAGTTCTTC
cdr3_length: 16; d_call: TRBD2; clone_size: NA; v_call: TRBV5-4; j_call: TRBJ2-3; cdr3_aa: CASSLAGGHSTDTQYF; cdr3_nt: TGTGCCAGCAGCTTAGCGGGGGGGCACAGCACAGATACGCAGTATTTT
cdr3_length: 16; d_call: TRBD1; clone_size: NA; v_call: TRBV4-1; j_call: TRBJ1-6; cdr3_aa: CASSQVGGENNSPLHF; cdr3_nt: TGCGCCAGCAGCCAAGTAGGGGGCGAGAATAATTCACCCCTCCACTTT
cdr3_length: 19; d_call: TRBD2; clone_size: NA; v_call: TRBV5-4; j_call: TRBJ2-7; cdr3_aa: CASSRGLAGGISSSYEQYF; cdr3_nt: TGTGCCAGCAGCCGGGGACTAGCGGGAGGTATCTCGAGCTCCTACGAGCAGTACTTC
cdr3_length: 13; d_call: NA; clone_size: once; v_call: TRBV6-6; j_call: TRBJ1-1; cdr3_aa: CATIPDSFPKAFF; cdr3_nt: TGTGCCACGATTCCGGACAGTTTCCCGAAAGCTTTCTTT
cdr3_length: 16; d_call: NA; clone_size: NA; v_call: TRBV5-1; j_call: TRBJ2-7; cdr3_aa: CASSPPGRGRVVEQYF; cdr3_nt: TGCGCCAGCTCCCCTCCCGGGAGGGGGCGGGTGGTCGAGCAGTACTTC
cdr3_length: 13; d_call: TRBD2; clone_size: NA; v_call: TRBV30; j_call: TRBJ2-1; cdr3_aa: CAMTSGIYNEQFF; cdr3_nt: TGTGCAATGACTAGCGGGATTTACAATGAGCAGTTCTTC
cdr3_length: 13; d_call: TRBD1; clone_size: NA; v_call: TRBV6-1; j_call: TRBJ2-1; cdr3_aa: CASSEVTGGEQFF; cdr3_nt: TGTGCCAGCAGTGAGGTGACAGGGGGTGAGCAGTTCTTC
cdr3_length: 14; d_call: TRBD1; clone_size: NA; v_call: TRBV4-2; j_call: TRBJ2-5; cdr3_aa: CASSQGTGGETQYF; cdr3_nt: TGTGCCAGCAGCCAAGGCACAGGGGGGGAGACCCAGTACTTC
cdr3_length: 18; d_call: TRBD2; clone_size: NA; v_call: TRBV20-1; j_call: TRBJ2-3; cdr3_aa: CSASSGLAGGKFTDTQYF; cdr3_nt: TGCAGTGCTAGTTCAGGCCTAGCGGGAGGGAAATTCACAGATACGCAGTATTTT
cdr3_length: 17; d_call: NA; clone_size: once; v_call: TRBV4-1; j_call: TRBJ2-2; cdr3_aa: CASSQDPSVTNTGELFF; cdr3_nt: TGCGCCAGCAGCCAAGATCCGTCAGTTACGAACACCGGGGAGCTGTTTTTT
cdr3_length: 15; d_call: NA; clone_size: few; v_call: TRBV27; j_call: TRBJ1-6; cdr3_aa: CASSLSRQSGSPLHF; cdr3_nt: TGTGCCAGCAGTTTATCGCGACAGAGCGGGTCACCCCTCCACTTT
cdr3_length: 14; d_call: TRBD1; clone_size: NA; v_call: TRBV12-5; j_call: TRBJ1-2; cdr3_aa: CASGPGTGVRGYTF; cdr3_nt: TGTGCTAGTGGACCCGGGACAGGGGTAAGGGGCTACACCTTC
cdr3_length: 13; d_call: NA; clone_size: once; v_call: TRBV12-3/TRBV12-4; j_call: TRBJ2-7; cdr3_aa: CASSLIGGSEQYF; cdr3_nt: TGTGCCAGCAGTTTAATCGGGGGATCCGAGCAGTACTTC
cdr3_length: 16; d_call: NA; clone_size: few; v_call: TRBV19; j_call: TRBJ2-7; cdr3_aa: CASSILSGEGLYEQYF; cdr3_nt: TGTGCCAGTAGTATTTTGTCAGGGGAGGGTCTCTACGAGCAGTACTTC
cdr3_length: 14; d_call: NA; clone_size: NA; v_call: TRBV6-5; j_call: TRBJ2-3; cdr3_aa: CASSYSVTGDTQYF; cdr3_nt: TGTGCCAGCAGTTACTCGGTCACCGGAGATACGCAGTATTTT
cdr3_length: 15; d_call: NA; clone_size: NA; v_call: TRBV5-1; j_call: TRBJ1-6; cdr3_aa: CASSLGTLLNSPLHF; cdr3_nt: TGCGCCAGCAGCTTGGGGACACTCCTAAATTCACCCCTCCACTTT
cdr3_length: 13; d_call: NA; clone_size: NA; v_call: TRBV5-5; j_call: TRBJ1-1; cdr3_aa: CASSFSGNTEAFF; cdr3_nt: TGTGCCAGCAGTTTCTCGGGGAACACTGAAGCTTTCTTT
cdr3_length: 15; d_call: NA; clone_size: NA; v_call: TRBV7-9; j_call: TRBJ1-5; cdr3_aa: CASSLGGGGLGPQHF; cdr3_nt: TGTGCCAGCAGCTTAGGCGGCGGGGGCTTGGGGCCCCAGCATTTT
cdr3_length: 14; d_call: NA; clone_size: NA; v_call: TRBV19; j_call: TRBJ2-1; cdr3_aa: CASNRYLAANEQFF; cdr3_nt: TGTGCCAGTAATAGATACCTAGCAGCGAATGAGCAGTTCTTC
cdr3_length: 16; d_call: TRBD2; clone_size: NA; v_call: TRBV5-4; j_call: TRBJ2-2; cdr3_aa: CASSPSSGGYGGELFF; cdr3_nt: TGTGCCAGCAGCCCCTCTAGCGGGGGTTACGGCGGGGAGCTGTTTTTT
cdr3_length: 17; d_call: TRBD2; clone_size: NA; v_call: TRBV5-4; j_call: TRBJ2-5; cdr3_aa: CASSPGLAGGKQETQYF; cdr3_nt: TGTGCCAGCAGCCCGGGACTAGCGGGAGGAAAGCAAGAGACCCAGTACTTC
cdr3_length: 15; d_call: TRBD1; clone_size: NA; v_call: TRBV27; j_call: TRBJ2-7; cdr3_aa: CASSQWTGSPYEQYF; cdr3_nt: TGTGCCAGCAGTCAGTGGACAGGGAGTCCCTACGAGCAGTACTTC
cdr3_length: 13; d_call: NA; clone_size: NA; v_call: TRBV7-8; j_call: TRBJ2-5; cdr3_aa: CASSLDRQETQYF; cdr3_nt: TGTGCCAGCAGCTTAGACAGGCAAGAGACCCAGTACTTC
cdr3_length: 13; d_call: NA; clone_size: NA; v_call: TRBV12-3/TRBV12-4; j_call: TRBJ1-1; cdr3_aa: CASRYGTGNEAFF; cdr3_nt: TGTGCCAGCAGGTATGGAACAGGCAATGAAGCTTTCTTT